Sequencing of this T cell receptor (beta chain) was carried out in a study of blood T cell repertoires in COVID-19. Study background: Acute-phase and convalescent COVID-19 samples originated in the United States, Italy and Spain.

This CDR3 has 16 residues. V lost 5 bases and J lost 4; bases outside the gene matches: 5. Germline V gives CDR1 SGHAT, CDR2 FQNNGV. Per the authors' pipeline: Nucleated cell number was recorded as an estimate derived from reference gene primer amplification. Clones were read by immunoSEQ multiplex PCR, and TCRdb kept only the in-frame ones, dropping some. The D gene and trimming were derived from the DNA, and the V and J assignments and clone size from that table. The repertoire holds some 300,000 clones, with 85% to 90% as singletons. This sequence originates from a woman aged 50 to 65 who had been exposed to COVID-19. The chain carries TRBV11-2 and TRBJ2-3, with 14 bases that match TRBD2. Sequenced sample: PBMCs or T cells enriched from blood (not recorded which). Here the CDR3 DNA reads TGTGCCAGCAGCATGGGACTAGCGGGGGCCTCAGATACGCAGTATTTT. Residues: CASSMGLAGASDTQYF.